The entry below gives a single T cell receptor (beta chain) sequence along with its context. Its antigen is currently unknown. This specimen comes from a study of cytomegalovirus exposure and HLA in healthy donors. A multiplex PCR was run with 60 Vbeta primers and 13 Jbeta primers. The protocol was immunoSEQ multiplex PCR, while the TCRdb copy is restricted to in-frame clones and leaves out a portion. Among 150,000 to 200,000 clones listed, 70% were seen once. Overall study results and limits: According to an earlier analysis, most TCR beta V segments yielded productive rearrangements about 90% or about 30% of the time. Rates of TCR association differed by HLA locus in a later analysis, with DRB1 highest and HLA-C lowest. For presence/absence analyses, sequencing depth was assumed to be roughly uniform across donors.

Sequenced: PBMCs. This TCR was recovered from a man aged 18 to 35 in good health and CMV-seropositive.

The CDR3 reads CARDQRYGELFF. CDR3 in DNA: TGTGCCAGAGATCAGCGATACGGGGAGCTGTTTTTT. J is TRBJ2-2 and V is TRBV19; D remains unclear. The CDR3 runs to 12 residues. Per the germline V gene, CDR1 is LNHDA and CDR2 is SQIVND (reference sequence). With 9 bases removed from V and 7 bases from J, the gap between germline ends came to 12 bases.